The 28 T cell receptor beta chains listed next were all sequenced from one sample in a study of Graves' ophthalmopathy and Graves' hyperthyroidism. RNA transcripts served as template for amplifying TCR beta CDR3 sequences. First-round RT-PCR employed HTBI primers, with a second-round multiplex PCR after it. TCRdb ran MiXCR on the multiplex PCR reads and lists one entry per CDR3 protein. The sample records over 650,000 distinct CDR3 sequences, 35% to 50% being singletons. The sequenced sample was peripheral blood. The source of these receptors is an adult man with Graves' ophthalmopathy.

Remarks on this clonotype: A junction boundary mismatches the germline segment, possibly from a read error. This chain uses TRBV4-1 with TRBJ2-2; no firm D call. The germline V gene encodes CDR1 MGHRA and CDR2 YSYEKL. The CDR3 extends over 15 amino acids. CDR3 nucleotides: TGTGCCAGCAGCCAAGCTAACCATATCACCGGGGAGCTGTTTTTT. Its translation is CASSQANHITGELFF.

This chain joins TRBV25-1 and TRBJ2-7; D is unclear. The CDR3 contains 16 residues. Germline V lookup: CDR1 MGHDK, CDR2 SYGVNS. V was shortened by 5 bases and J by 0 bases, with 17 bases between the two germline ends. In nucleotides, the CDR3 is TGTGCCAGCAGTCCTTTATCGGTCGGCGGCTCCTACGAGCAGTACTTC. Translating gives CASSPLSVGGSYEQYF.

The sample holds many counts of this clonotype. The chain links TRBV19 to TRBJ1-2; 7 positions match TRBD1. Germline CDR1 and CDR2: LNHDA and SQIVND (reference sequence). CDR3 length: 15 amino acids. The J segment lost 6 bases and the V segment lost 7 bases, leaving 14 bases of the junction unmatched. Here the CDR3 DNA reads TGTGCCAGTACCACGCTGGCCCGGGACAGCAATGGCTACACCTTC. Its translation is CASTTLARDSNGYTF.

V usage is TRBV20-1 and J usage is TRBJ2-3; D is unresolved. This CDR3 has 15 amino acids. From germline, CDR1 is DFQATT and CDR2 SNEGSKA (reference sequence). Trimming took 1 base from V and 1 from J, leaving 12 bases between them. CDR3 sequence: CSARGLPPRTDTQYF. DNA for the CDR3: TGCAGTGCTAGAGGGCTCCCCCCACGCACAGATACGCAGTATTTT.

The gene calls are TRBV24-1 and TRBJ2-3; 9 bases agree with TRBD1. There are 16 residues in the CDR3. The V and J ends lost 4 bases and 1 base, in that order; junction bases with no gene match: 5. CDR1 and CDR2 (germline): KGHDR, SFDVKD. The CDR3 sequence: CATSDGDRVGTDTQYF. DNA for the CDR3: TGTGCCACCAGTGACGGGGACAGGGTCGGCACAGATACGCAGTATTTT.

The chain has TRBV7-9 and TRBJ2-7, with 10 positions matching TRBD2. Germline CDR1 reads SEHNR; CDR2 reads FQNEAQ (reference sequence). The V segment lost 5 bases and the J segment 5 bases; nucleotides outside the gene matches: 6. The CDR3 contains 14 residues. CDR3 bases: TGTGCCAGCAGCACTAGCGGGACCGGCCACGAGCAGTACTTC. Its translation is CASSTSGTGHEQYF.

The chain combines TRBV5-5 with TRBJ1-2, with D possibly TRBD1 on 5 matching bases. CDR1 is SGHKS, CDR2 YYEKEE, per germline (reference sequence). V shed 4 bases and J shed 5 bases, with 21 bases lying between them. The CDR3 has 16 residues. The CDR3: CASSATPRGRNYGYTF. Here the CDR3 DNA reads TGTGCCAGCAGCGCGACCCCGCGGGGGAGGAATTATGGCTACACCTTC.

The DNA of the CDR3 is TGTGCCAGCAGTGTAGGCCAGCAGTTCTTC. This encodes CASSVGQQFF. The V call is TRBV2, the J call TRBJ2-1; D unresolved. The germline V gene encodes CDR1 SNHLY and CDR2 FYNNEI. The CDR3 has 10 amino acids. With 4 bases removed from V and 11 bases from J, the gap between germline ends came to 6 bases.

This clonotype was counted many times. The chain uses TRBV20-1 and TRBJ1-1, with D possibly matching TRBD1 (6 bases). V lost 3 bases, J lost 10 bases, and 21 bases lay in between. Germline CDR1 reads DFQATT; CDR2 reads SNEGSKA (reference sequence). The CDR3 totals 14 residues. The CDR3 region is CSARPRGGHKGAFF. The CDR3 DNA is TGCAGTGCTAGGCCTAGGGGGGGCCACAAAGGAGCTTTCTTT.

Note on this clonotype: With a much larger clone just one base away, this may be a read error. This chain links TRBV24-1 with TRBJ2-7; 10 bases fit TRBD1. CDR1 KGHDR and CDR2 SFDVKD come from the germline V gene. CDR3 length: 16 residues. Here the CDR3 reads CATCDHPGQGIYEQYF. In DNA, the CDR3 is TGTGCCACCTGTGACCACCCGGGACAGGGGATCTACGAGCAGTACTTC.

This clonotype was seen many times. This chain joins TRBV7-9 and TRBJ2-2; tentatively, D is TRBD2 (6 bases). The CDR3 extends over 18 amino acids. The V end was cut by 1 base, the J end by 6 bases, with 21 bases between. Germline V gene lookup returns CDR1 SEHNR and CDR2 FQNEAQ (reference sequence). The CDR3 coding sequence is TGTGCCAGCAGCTTAGGTTTCGCCGGAGCGGGTTTCTCCGGGGAGCTGTTTTTT. Amino acids: CASSLGFAGAGFSGELFF.

This clonotype was found a few times. The rearrangement links TRBV12-3 or TRBV12-4 to TRBJ2-7; 10 bases agree with TRBD1. The CDR3 consists of 13 residues. V was pared by 4 bases and J by 9 bases, with 6 bases of the junction left unmatched. DNA for the CDR3: TGTGCCAGCAGTTCCGGGACAGGGGTTCGGCAGTACTTC. This sequence encodes CASSSGTGVRQYF.

This chain links TRBV2 with TRBJ2-2; D is possibly TRBD1 (6 bases). The CDR3 length is 13 residues. The germline gives CDR1 SNHLY, CDR2 FYNNEI. V shed 2 bases and J shed 9 bases, with 10 bases lying between them. DNA of the CDR3: TGTGCCAGCAGTGAAACAGGGCCCAGGGAGCTGTTTTTT. Protein sequence: CASSETGPRELFF.

The rearrangement uses TRBV7-8 and TRBJ2-7; a weak D match, TRBD2 (5 bases). CDR3 length: 15 residues. Looked up from germline, CDR1 is SGHVS and CDR2 is FQNEAQ. The V end was cut by 2 bases, the J end by 3 bases, with 14 bases between. The CDR3 loop is CASSLNLLGFYEQYF. CDR3 sequence (DNA): TGTGCCAGCAGCTTAAATCTACTAGGGTTCTACGAGCAGTACTTC.

The chain uses TRBV29-1 and TRBJ1-1, with TRBD1 matching 7 bases. The germline gives CDR1 SQVTM, CDR2 ANQGSEA. The trim removed 6 bases at V and 6 bases at J, leaving 7 bases unmatched. This CDR3 has 12 residues. CDR3 coding DNA: TGCAGCGTCGCCCGAGGGGGCGCTGAAGCTTTCTTT. Encoded protein: CSVARGGAEAFF.

Points on this clonotype: This may arise from a read error, as a much more abundant clone is one base away. CDR3 bases: TGCTGCGTGCTCGGGGGCATGAACGCTGAAGCTTTCTTT. It yields the protein CCVLGGMNAEAFF. The chain employs TRBV29-1 and TRBJ1-1; a possible D gene is TRBD1 (6 bases). There are 13 residues in the CDR3. Germline values: CDR1 SQVTM, CDR2 ANQGSEA.

This clonotype was picked up one time. V is TRBV9 and J is TRBJ2-3; no definite D call. Trimming cost V 0 bases and J 6 bases, with 2 bases left between them. This CDR3 spans 11 amino acids. Germline loops: CDR1 SGDLS, CDR2 YYNGEE. CDR3 in DNA: TGTGCCAGCAGCGTAGACGATACGCAGTATTTT. Translated: CASSVDDTQYF.

The chain carries TRBV7-8 and TRBJ2-5, with 9 positions matching TRBD1. V trimming: 8 bases; J trimming: 9 bases; junction bases outside the gene matches: 13. CDR1 is SGHVS, CDR2 FQNEAQ, per germline. The CDR3 has 14 residues. The CDR3 DNA reads TGTGCCAGCTGTCAGGACAGGGGCAATCAGCCCCAGTACTTC. This sequence encodes CASCQDRGNQPQYF.

This clonotype was seen many times. The V call is TRBV20-1, the J call TRBJ1-1; D is unclear. V was shortened by 0 bases and J by 1 base, with 9 bases between the two germline ends. Germline CDR1 is DFQATT and CDR2 is SNEGSKA (reference sequence). This CDR3 region has 14 residues. CDR3 coding DNA: TGCAGTGCTAGAGATTGGTCGGGGAACACTGAAGCTTTCTTT. Its translation: CSARDWSGNTEAFF.

This chain's CDR3 is CSVEGGLLGRDSNEKLFF. For the CDR3, the DNA is TGCAGCGTTGAGGGGGGATTGCTCGGCCGAGACTCTAATGAAAAACTGTTTTTT. The chain has TRBV29-1 and TRBJ1-4, with a possible D match to TRBD1 (5 bases). This CDR3 region has 18 residues. Germline V lookup: CDR1 SQVTM, CDR2 ANQGSEA. V lost 3 bases to trimming and J lost 3 bases, with 23 bases between them.

The CDR3, as DNA: TGCGCCGGATCACGACAGGGGAACACTGAAGCTTTCTTT. Translation: CAGSRQGNTEAFF. The chain carries TRBV5-1 and TRBJ1-1; 7 nucleotides line up with TRBD1. There are 13 residues in the CDR3. V shed 10 bases and J 1 base; nucleotides not matched to a gene: 7. Germline CDR1 SGHRS, CDR2 YFSETQ.

This clonotype was counted between two and nine times. The V and J genes are TRBV4-1 and TRBJ2-7; perhaps TRBD1 as D (5 bases). CDR3 length equals 13 residues. Germline V gene sequence: CDR1 MGHRA, CDR2 YSYEKL. V lost 2 bases to trimming and J lost 3 bases, with 8 bases between them. This CDR3 is CASSQFQGYEQYF. In DNA, the CDR3 is TGCGCCAGCAGCCAATTCCAGGGCTACGAGCAGTACTTC.

This clonotype was seen more than once but under ten times. V usage is TRBV2 and J usage is TRBJ1-3; D remains ambiguous. CDR3 length: 15 residues. V was clipped by 2 bases and J by 0 bases, with 8 bases between them. Germline CDR1 and CDR2: SNHLY and FYNNEI. The CDR3 protein is CASSEFRSSGNTIYF. The DNA for the CDR3 is TGTGCCAGCAGTGAATTTAGAAGCTCTGGAAACACCATATATTTT.

The chain links TRBV11-2 to TRBJ1-2; 7 bases align to TRBD1. CDR3 length: 15 residues. The germline gives CDR1 SGHAT, CDR2 FQNNGV. The ends lost 5 bases at V and 7 bases at J; junction bases unmatched: 13. CDR3 in DNA: TGTGCCAGCAGCCCCGCAGGGAGGGGGCTAGGTGGCTACACCTTC. Protein: CASSPAGRGLGGYTF. The whole variable domain, filled in from reference TRBV11-2 and TRBJ1-2, reads EAGVAQSPRYKIIEKRQSVAFWCNPISGHATLYWYQQILGQGPKLLIQFQNNGVVDDSQLPKDRFSAERLKGVDSTLKIQPAKLEDSAVYLCASSPAGRGLGGYTFGSGTRLTVV.

Comments on this clonotype: Sequence at one end of the junction differs from germline and may be a read error. The chain couples TRBV29-1 to TRBJ2-7; D call uncertain. The germline gives CDR1 SQVTM, CDR2 ANQGSEA. This CDR3 is 14 amino acids long. CDR3 protein: CSVALIFNSCEQYF. The CDR3 DNA sequence: TGCAGCGTTGCACTAATTTTCAACTCCTGCGAGCAGTACTTC.

This clonotype was counted at least ten times. This chain joins TRBV19 and TRBJ1-3, with 10 bases identical to TRBD1. Trimming cost V 5 bases and J 4 bases; bases outside gene matches: 5. The CDR3 loop spans 15 amino acids. Per the germline V gene, CDR1 is LNHDA and CDR2 is SQIVND (reference sequence). The CDR3 DNA reads TGTGCCAGTAGTGCGGGACAGGGGACGGGAAACACCATATATTTT. Translated: CASSAGQGTGNTIYF.

This sequence joins TRBV6-4 and TRBJ2-2; D gene ambiguous. Trimming stripped 3 bases from V and 5 bases from J, with 13 bases between. This CDR3 comprises 15 residues. Germline V gives CDR1 MRHNA, CDR2 SNTAGT. The CDR3 nucleotides are TGTGCCAGCAGTGAGAACTCCCGTACGACCGGGGAGCTGTTTTTT. Its translation is CASSENSRTTGELFF.

CDR3 residues: CASRDSVSYNSPLHF. The CDR3 bases are TGTGCCAGCAGGGACAGCGTCTCCTATAATTCACCCCTCCACTTT. The chain is built from TRBV2 and TRBJ1-6; possible D gene TRBD1, 6 bases. The V end was cut by 6 bases, the J end by 0 bases, with 9 bases between. The CDR3 totals 15 residues. Germline values: CDR1 SNHLY, CDR2 FYNNEI.